This paragraph reports one TCR beta chain. The antigen is undetermined. The germline V gene has CDR1 SGHAT and CDR2 FQNNGV. V dropped 5 bases and J dropped 3; count of bases not matched to a gene: 12. CDR3 length: 17 amino acids. This table comes from immunoSEQ multiplex PCR, and its TCRdb copy is limited to in-frame clones, with some not included. The top ten hold 0.36% of the sample, which has 2 million to 2.5 million clones, approximately 93% seen once. These data are taken from a study of shared clonotypes between healthy human individuals. Findings and caveats of the study: Several donors showed sharing of around 5% of naive CD4 clonotypes. A limitation of the genetic and exposure-history diversity represented arose from few donors.

The TCR sequence derives from a man between 18 and 35 years old in good health. Some clones in this sample may be carry-over from other donors' samples. The rearrangement uses TRBV11-2 and TRBJ2-1; 8 nucleotides line up with TRBD1. The sample comprised naive CD4+ T cells from PBMCs. Subset given: CD45RA+ positively selected. In DNA form, the CDR3 reads TGTGCCAGCAGCAAGCGACAGGGGCCAAGGGGCTACAATGAGCAGTTCTTC. Protein sequence: CASSKRQGPRGYNEQFF.